Listed below are T cell receptor beta chains from one sample, sequenced in a study of vaccination and CD4 T cells after COVID-19. TCRdb reanalysed the PCR reads using MiXCR and keeps one entry per CDR3 protein. This table holds about 20,000 distinct CDR3 sequences, about three fifths found once. The antigens of these receptors remain unknown. Sample: CD4+ T cells from blood, cultured in vitro, taken before SARS-CoV-2 vaccination. These receptors all stem from a human donor who had recovered from COVID-19. The CDR3 runs from the conserved cysteine through the conserved F or W. A D gene is named only where the DNA matches it firmly. Size values are once, few and many counts, or a class for expanded clones, and some rows have none.

j_gene: TRBJ2-5; abundance: few; v_gene: TRBV6-1; d_gene: TRBD2; CDR3aa: CASSEAPSGVQETQYF; CDR3nt: TGTGCCAGCAGTGAAGCGCCTAGCGGGGTCCAAGAGACCCAGTACTTC
j_gene: TRBJ2-5; abundance: few; v_gene: TRBV20-1; d_gene: .; CDR3aa: CSAVDSGERSETQYF; CDR3nt: TGCAGTGCTGTGGATTCGGGGGAGAGGTCGGAGACCCAGTACTTC
j_gene: TRBJ1-2; abundance: .; v_gene: TRBV7-7; d_gene: .; CDR3aa: CASRDRTYSETNYGYTF; CDR3nt: TGTGCCAGCAGAGACAGGACTTACAGCGAAACTAACTATGGCTACACCTTC
j_gene: TRBJ2-3; abundance: .; v_gene: TRBV20-1; d_gene: TRBD2; CDR3aa: CSVQKGEGLLAGGQDTQYF; CDR3nt: TGCAGTGTCCAGAAGGGGGAAGGGCTTCTAGCGGGAGGGCAGGATACGCAGTATTTT
j_gene: TRBJ1-1; abundance: .; v_gene: TRBV6-1; d_gene: .; CDR3aa: CASSGRDRYTRTEAFF; CDR3nt: TGTGCCAGCAGTGGTCGAGACAGGTATACAAGAACTGAAGCTTTCTTT
j_gene: TRBJ2-5; abundance: once; v_gene: TRBV9; d_gene: .; CDR3aa: CASSVSTVLGETQYF; CDR3nt: TGTGCCAGCAGCGTATCCACCGTTCTAGGGGAGACCCAGTACTTC
j_gene: TRBJ2-7; abundance: .; v_gene: TRBV20-1; d_gene: .; CDR3aa: CSARGHVKFNEQYF; CDR3nt: TGCAGTGCCCGAGGACATGTGAAATTCAACGAGCAGTACTTC
j_gene: TRBJ1-1; abundance: once; v_gene: TRBV30; d_gene: TRBD1; CDR3aa: CAWRQGEGTEAFF; CDR3nt: TGTGCCTGGCGGCAGGGGGAAGGCACTGAAGCTTTCTTT
j_gene: TRBJ2-6; abundance: .; v_gene: TRBV19; d_gene: TRBD1; CDR3aa: CAAGQGSSGANVLTF; CDR3nt: TGTGCCGCCGGACAGGGGAGCTCTGGGGCCAACGTCCTGACTTTC
j_gene: TRBJ2-1; abundance: .; v_gene: TRBV20-1; d_gene: .; CDR3aa: CSLVQSSSYNEQFF; CDR3nt: TGCAGTCTAGTGCAATCATCTTCCTACAATGAGCAGTTCTTC
j_gene: TRBJ1-6; abundance: .; v_gene: TRBV7-2; d_gene: .; CDR3aa: CASSLAYRSSYNSPLHF; CDR3nt: TGTGCCAGCAGCTTAGCCTACAGAAGCTCCTATAATTCACCCCTCCACTTT
j_gene: TRBJ2-5; abundance: .; v_gene: TRBV20-1; d_gene: TRBD2; CDR3aa: CSPKEAGVGETQYF; CDR3nt: TGCAGCCCCAAGGAGGCGGGAGTGGGGGAGACCCAGTACTTC
j_gene: TRBJ2-7; abundance: .; v_gene: TRBV15; d_gene: .; CDR3aa: CATSEGPRREQYF; CDR3nt: TGTGCCACCAGCGAGGGGCCCCGGAGGGAGCAGTACTTC
j_gene: TRBJ1-6; abundance: .; v_gene: TRBV6-8; d_gene: .; CDR3aa: CASRETSPHSPLHF; CDR3nt: TGTGCCAGCAGGGAGACATCCCCACATTCACCCCTCCACTTT
j_gene: TRBJ2-6; abundance: .; v_gene: TRBV19; d_gene: TRBD1; CDR3aa: CASSRDRGYSSGANVLTF; CDR3nt: TGTGCCAGTAGTAGAGACAGGGGCTACAGCTCTGGGGCCAACGTCCTGACTTTC
j_gene: TRBJ2-1; abundance: .; v_gene: TRBV4-1; d_gene: TRBD2; CDR3aa: CASSHGTSGRGHYNEQFF; CDR3nt: TGCGCCAGCAGCCATGGGACTAGCGGGAGGGGGCACTACAATGAGCAGTTCTTC
j_gene: TRBJ1-6; abundance: few; v_gene: TRBV6-2/TRBV6-3; d_gene: TRBD1; CDR3aa: CASSISRDRGSPLHF; CDR3nt: TGTGCCAGCAGTATCAGCCGGGACAGGGGATCACCCCTCCACTTT
j_gene: TRBJ1-6; abundance: .; v_gene: TRBV20-1; d_gene: .; CDR3aa: CSARDRDTWASPLHF; CDR3nt: TGCAGTGCTAGAGATCGGGACACTTGGGCTTCACCCCTCCACTTT
j_gene: TRBJ1-5; abundance: .; v_gene: TRBV20-1; d_gene: .; CDR3aa: CSARESLGNQPQHF; CDR3nt: TGCAGTGCTAGAGAATCTCTCGGCAATCAGCCCCAGCATTTT
j_gene: TRBJ2-7; abundance: few; v_gene: TRBV24-1; d_gene: .; CDR3aa: CATSDARDARNEQYF; CDR3nt: TGTGCCACCAGTGATGCTCGGGACGCCCGAAACGAGCAGTACTTC
j_gene: TRBJ2-5; abundance: few; v_gene: TRBV20-1; d_gene: .; CDR3aa: CSASGRAETQYF; CDR3nt: TGCAGTGCTAGCGGCAGGGCGGAGACCCAGTACTTC
j_gene: TRBJ2-1; abundance: .; v_gene: TRBV7-6; d_gene: TRBD2; CDR3aa: CASSLLEGLGLAGAIEQFF; CDR3nt: TGTGCCAGCAGCTTATTAGAAGGACTGGGACTAGCGGGAGCTATTGAGCAGTTCTTC
j_gene: TRBJ1-6; abundance: .; v_gene: TRBV20-1; d_gene: TRBD1; CDR3aa: CSAGDRANNSPLHF; CDR3nt: TGCAGTGCTGGGGACAGGGCGAATAATTCACCCCTCCACTTT
j_gene: TRBJ2-3; abundance: few; v_gene: TRBV20-1; d_gene: .; CDR3aa: CSARDQGRRSDTQYF; CDR3nt: TGCAGTGCTAGAGACCAGGGACGGAGGTCAGATACGCAGTATTTT
j_gene: TRBJ1-5; abundance: few; v_gene: TRBV12-3/TRBV12-4; d_gene: .; CDR3aa: CASTDGNQPQHF; CDR3nt: TGTGCCAGCACAGACGGTAATCAGCCCCAGCATTTT
j_gene: TRBJ1-2; abundance: few; v_gene: TRBV7-2; d_gene: TRBD1; CDR3aa: CASSLGQTPGYTF; CDR3nt: TGTGCCAGCAGCTTGGGACAGACCCCTGGCTACACCTTC
j_gene: TRBJ1-5; abundance: few; v_gene: TRBV15; d_gene: .; CDR3aa: CATSRTQGSNQPQHF; CDR3nt: TGTGCCACCAGCAGAACACAGGGTAGCAATCAGCCCCAGCATTTT
j_gene: TRBJ1-5; abundance: .; v_gene: TRBV6-5; d_gene: TRBD1; CDR3aa: CASSYPRQGGGNQPQHF; CDR3nt: TGTGCCAGCAGTTACCCCAGACAGGGCGGGGGCAATCAGCCCCAGCATTTT
j_gene: TRBJ2-3; abundance: few; v_gene: TRBV7-2; d_gene: .; CDR3aa: CASSFLATDTQYF; CDR3nt: TGTGCCAGCAGCTTCCTAGCTACAGATACGCAGTATTTT
j_gene: TRBJ1-5; abundance: few; v_gene: TRBV7-2; d_gene: .; CDR3aa: CASSTVTDQPQHF; CDR3nt: TGTGCCAGCAGCACCGTGACTGATCAGCCCCAGCATTTT
j_gene: TRBJ2-7; abundance: .; v_gene: TRBV6-2/TRBV6-3; d_gene: .; CDR3aa: CASLAEGSYEQYF; CDR3nt: TGTGCCAGTTTAGCGGAGGGGTCCTACGAGCAGTACTTC
j_gene: TRBJ2-7; abundance: .; v_gene: TRBV27; d_gene: .; CDR3aa: CASSLPGRFGYEQYF; CDR3nt: TGTGCCAGCAGTCTCCCAGGACGGTTTGGCTACGAGCAGTACTTC
j_gene: TRBJ1-2; abundance: .; v_gene: TRBV20-1; d_gene: TRBD1; CDR3aa: CSAIVTGGGYGYTF; CDR3nt: TGCAGTGCTATTGTTACAGGGGGCGGGTATGGCTACACCTTC
j_gene: TRBJ2-2; abundance: .; v_gene: TRBV20-1; d_gene: TRBD2; CDR3aa: CSATLAGGPVTGELFF; CDR3nt: TGCAGTGCTACGCTAGCGGGAGGGCCTGTCACCGGGGAGCTGTTTTTT
j_gene: TRBJ1-5; abundance: .; v_gene: TRBV2; d_gene: .; CDR3aa: CASSRVTQPQHF; CDR3nt: TGTGCCAGCTCGCGGGTAACTCAGCCCCAGCATTTT
j_gene: TRBJ2-7; abundance: .; v_gene: TRBV7-3; d_gene: TRBD2; CDR3aa: CASSFRPGRPRKEHRGEYF; CDR3nt: TGTGCCAGCAGCTTTCGTCCGGGACGGCCTCGAAAGGAGCACCGGGGGGAGTACTTC
j_gene: TRBJ2-7; abundance: .; v_gene: TRBV6-5; d_gene: TRBD2; CDR3aa: CASSYSTLRFRFGRTSYEQYF; CDR3nt: TGTGCCAGCAGTTACTCGACCCTAAGGTTTCGTTTCGGGAGGACCTCCTACGAGCAGTACTTC
j_gene: TRBJ2-5; abundance: few; v_gene: TRBV20-1; d_gene: .; CDR3aa: CSAADRTLETQYF; CDR3nt: TGCAGTGCAGCCGACCGGACTCTAGAGACCCAGTACTTC